The 18 T cell receptor beta chains given below trace back to one sample, sequenced in a study of response to subunit inactivated influenza vaccine. TCRdb reanalysed the RT-PCR reads using MiXCR and keeps one entry per CDR3 protein. The sample has 450,000 to 550,000 distinct CDR3 sequences; around 25% are singletons. Specimen: CD4+ T cells sorted from PBMCs, collected 5 days after vaccination. The receptors stem from a man aged 45-65 years who received an inactivated influenza vaccine.

The chain recombines TRBV4-3 with TRBJ2-3, with D unresolved. Germline CDR1 reads LGHNA; CDR2 reads YSLEER. The CDR3 contains 17 residues. With 2 bases removed from V and 1 base from J, the gap between germline ends came to 16 bases. CDR3 residues: CASSQWTGPPGTDTQYF. The DNA for the CDR3 is TGCGCCAGCAGCCAATGGACGGGCCCACCGGGCACAGATACGCAGTATTTT.

The chain uses TRBV7-2 and TRBJ2-7; no definite D call. Germline CDR1 reads SGHTA; CDR2 reads FQGNSA. With 5 bases removed from V and 3 bases from J, the gap between germline ends came to 17 bases. The length of the CDR3 is 15 residues. The CDR3 region is CASSPMAKGLYEQYF. The DNA of the CDR3 is TGTGCCAGCAGCCCTATGGCCAAGGGCCTCTACGAGCAGTACTTC.

The rearrangement links TRBV2 to TRBJ2-7; TRBD2 is a possible D gene (6 bases). V was shortened by 6 bases and J by 2 bases, with 14 bases between the two germline ends. This CDR3 contains 14 residues. Germline CDR1 and CDR2: SNHLY and FYNNEI. The CDR3 is CASSARRGTYEQYF. The CDR3 DNA reads as TGTGCCAGCAGCGCCCGGCGGGGTACCTACGAGCAGTACTTC.

This chain uses TRBV6-1 with TRBJ2-1, with 11 positions matching TRBD1. The V gene's germline CDR1 is MNHNS and CDR2 SASEGT. The CDR3 length is 18 residues. Unmatched junction bases numbered 10, after V lost 6 bases and J lost 0 bases. This CDR3 is CASSLNPGTGGSYNEQFF. The DNA for the CDR3 is TGTGCCAGCAGCCTTAACCCCGGGACAGGGGGCTCCTACAATGAGCAGTTCTTC.

CDR3 sequence (DNA): TGTGCCAGCAGGAGGACTAGCGGGAGGGGGACAGATACGCAGTATTTT. As protein: CASRRTSGRGTDTQYF. This chain connects TRBV12-3 or TRBV12-4 to TRBJ2-3; 15 bases are a match to TRBD2. The CDR3 has 16 residues. V shed 6 bases and J 3 bases; nucleotides not matched to a gene: 4.

This clonotype turned up a few times. This chain links TRBV20-1 with TRBJ1-2; perhaps TRBD1 as D (6 bases). V lost 6 bases to trimming and J lost 0 bases, with 14 bases between them. The CDR3 totals 14 residues. CDR1 and CDR2 from the germline V gene are DFQATT and SNEGSKA (reference sequence). CDR3 bases: TGCAGTGCGCCTAGGGGGGGAACTAACTATGGCTACACCTTC. Its translation: CSAPRGGTNYGYTF.

The genes are TRBV7-2 and TRBJ2-1, with 8 nucleotides matching TRBD2. The CDR3 runs 17 residues. Germline assignment: CDR1 SGHTA and CDR2 FQGNSA. V was pared by 0 bases and J by 7 bases, with 11 bases of the junction left unmatched. Written as DNA, the CDR3 is TGTGCCAGCAGCTTAGCGTTCCCCCAGCGGGAGAGTAATGAGCAGTTCTTC. Its translation: CASSLAFPQRESNEQFF.

The V call is TRBV18, the J call TRBJ2-1, with D tentatively TRBD2 (6 bases). The germline CDR1 and CDR2 sequences are KGHSH and LQKENI. The CDR3 sequence is 14 residues long. Trimming shortened V by 3 bases and J by 4 bases, and 10 bases separated the two germline ends. CDR3 protein: CASSPGLRYNEQFF. The CDR3 region has the DNA TGTGCCAGCTCACCGGGACTCAGGTACAATGAGCAGTTCTTC.

This chain links TRBV5-1 with TRBJ2-5; tentative D call: TRBD1 (5 bases). The CDR3 consists of 15 residues. The germline gives CDR1 SGHRS, CDR2 YFSETQ. Between the trimmed V and J ends, which lost 4 bases and 5 bases, there was a span of 18 bases. As DNA, the CDR3 is TGCGCCAGCAGCCCACGGGCCCCCAGGGTCGAGACCCAGTACTTC. As protein: CASSPRAPRVETQYF.

The genes are TRBV10-3 and TRBJ2-5; D is uncertain. The V gene lost 6 bases and the J gene lost 5 bases, with 7 bases spanning the gap. The CDR3 covers 11 residues. Germline V lookup: CDR1 ENHRY, CDR2 SYGVKD. The CDR3 is CAISAGETQYF. For the CDR3, the DNA is TGTGCCATCAGCGCCGGGGAGACCCAGTACTTC.

The gene calls are TRBV20-1 and TRBJ2-1, with 7 bases aligning to TRBD1. J lost 3 bases, V lost 3 bases, and 11 bases had no gene match. The CDR3 sequence is 16 residues long. Per germline, CDR1 DFQATT and CDR2 SNEGSKA (reference sequence). CDR3 protein: CSASPSQGRYYNEQFF. The CDR3, as DNA: TGCAGTGCTAGTCCCTCACAGGGGCGCTACTACAATGAGCAGTTCTTC.

This clonotype was counted only a few times. CDR3 loop: CASSLVAGAAYEQYF. The CDR3 DNA is TGCGCCAGCAGCTTGGTAGCGGGAGCGGCCTACGAGCAGTACTTC. The genes are TRBV5-1 and TRBJ2-7; 9 bases align to TRBD2. Germline V gene lookup returns CDR1 SGHRS and CDR2 YFSETQ. J was trimmed by 2 bases and V by 0 bases; bases with no gene match: 3. The CDR3 consists of 15 residues. Full variable domain (remainder filled in from reference TRBV5-1 and TRBJ2-7): KAGVTQTPRYLIKTRGQQVTLSCSPISGHRSVSWYQQTPGQGLQFLFEYFSETQRNKGNFPGRFSGRQFSNSRSEMNVSTLELGDSALYLCASSLVAGAAYEQYFGPGTRLTVT.

CDR3 in DNA: TGTGCCAGCAGTTGGGCAGATACCACAGATACGCAGTATTTT. Its protein is CASSWADTTDTQYF. The chain recombines TRBV12-3 or TRBV12-4 with TRBJ2-3; D remains unclear. The CDR3 length is 14 residues. V lost 4 bases to trimming and J lost 2 bases, with 10 bases between them.

The chain is built from TRBV20-1 and TRBJ2-1, with D possibly TRBD1 on 6 matching bases. The germline V gene encodes CDR1 DFQATT and CDR2 SNEGSKA (reference sequence). V lost 6 bases and J 0 bases, leaving 15 bases between the germline ends. This CDR3 is 15 amino acids long. CDR3 coding DNA: TGCAGTGCCCCGGAGGAAGGGGGCTCCTACAATGAGCAGTTCTTC. Translation: CSAPEEGGSYNEQFF.

The rearrangement joins TRBV5-5 to TRBJ2-7; D not certain. The CDR3 length is 15 residues. Germline-derived CDR1 and CDR2 are SGHKS and YYEKEE (reference sequence). With 3 bases removed from V and 2 bases from J, the gap between germline ends came to 15 bases. The CDR3 here is CASSWAAETTYEQYF. The DNA of the CDR3 is TGTGCCAGCAGCTGGGCGGCCGAGACGACCTACGAGCAGTACTTC.

This clonotype was detected once. The V call is TRBV20-1, the J call TRBJ1-5, with 11 bases lining up with TRBD1. Germline CDR1 and CDR2: DFQATT and SNEGSKA (reference sequence). V was clipped by 3 bases and J by 6 bases; unmatched bases: 7. The length of the CDR3 is 15 residues. The CDR3 region is CSASAGQGAGQPQHF. The CDR3 DNA reads TGCAGTGCTAGCGCCGGACAGGGGGCGGGTCAGCCCCAGCATTTT.

This clonotype came up a few times. This chain links TRBV5-1 with TRBJ2-1, with D unclear. Trimming pared 6 bases from V and 0 bases from J, leaving 10 bases between. The CDR3 spans 14 residues. Looked up from germline, CDR1 is SGHRS and CDR2 is YFSETQ. The CDR3 sequence: CASKVESSYNEQFF. CDR3 DNA: TGCGCCAGCAAAGTTGAGAGCTCCTACAATGAGCAGTTCTTC. The variable domain in full, with the rest retrieved from reference TRBV5-1 and TRBJ2-1, is KAGVTQTPRYLIKTRGQQVTLSCSPISGHRSVSWYQQTPGQGLQFLFEYFSETQRNKGNFPGRFSGRQFSNSRSEMNVSTLELGDSALYLCASKVESSYNEQFFGPGTRLTVL.

V and J are TRBV20-1 and TRBJ2-3; 9 nucleotides align to TRBD1. The V and J ends lost 4 bases and 4 bases, in that order; junction bases with no gene match: 12. CDR1 and CDR2 (germline): DFQATT, SNEGSKA (reference sequence). The length of the CDR3 is 16 residues. CDR3 in amino acids: CSAIQGAIGWADTQYF. The CDR3 nucleotides are TGCAGTGCTATACAGGGGGCAATAGGGTGGGCAGATACGCAGTATTTT.